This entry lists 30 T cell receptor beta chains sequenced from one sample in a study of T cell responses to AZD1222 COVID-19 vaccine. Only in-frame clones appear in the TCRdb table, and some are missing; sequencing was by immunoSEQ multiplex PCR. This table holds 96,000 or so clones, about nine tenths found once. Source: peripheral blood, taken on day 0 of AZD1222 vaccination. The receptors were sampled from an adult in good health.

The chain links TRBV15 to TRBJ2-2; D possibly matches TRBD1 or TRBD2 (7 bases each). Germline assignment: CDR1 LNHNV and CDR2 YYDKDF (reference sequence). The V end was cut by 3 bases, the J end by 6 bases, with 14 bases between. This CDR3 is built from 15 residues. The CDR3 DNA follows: TGTGCCACCAGCAGGCAGGGGGGGGCCTCCGGGGAGCTGTTTTTT. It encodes CATSRQGGASGELFF.

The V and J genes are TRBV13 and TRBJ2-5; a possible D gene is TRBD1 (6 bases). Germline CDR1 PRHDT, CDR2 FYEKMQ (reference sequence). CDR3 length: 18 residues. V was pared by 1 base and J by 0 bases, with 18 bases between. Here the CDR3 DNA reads TGTGCCAGCAGCTTAGCTCCGAAGGGGGTCAGCTACCAAGAGACCCAGTACTTC. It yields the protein CASSLAPKGVSYQETQYF.

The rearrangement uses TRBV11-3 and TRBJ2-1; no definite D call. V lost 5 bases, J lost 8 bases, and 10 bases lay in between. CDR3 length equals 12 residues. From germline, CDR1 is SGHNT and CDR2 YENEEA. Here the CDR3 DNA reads TGTGCCAGCAGCCCTTCCACGGATGAGCAGTTCTTC. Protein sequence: CASSPSTDEQFF.

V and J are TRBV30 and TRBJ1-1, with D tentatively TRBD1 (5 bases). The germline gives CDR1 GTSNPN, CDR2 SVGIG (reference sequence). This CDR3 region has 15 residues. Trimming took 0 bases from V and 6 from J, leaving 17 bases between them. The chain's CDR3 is CAWSVRGWGVPEAFF. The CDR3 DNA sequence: TGTGCCTGGAGTGTAAGAGGGTGGGGGGTCCCTGAAGCTTTCTTT.

DNA for the CDR3: TGTGCCAGCAGCTTCCCAGGACAGAGAGAAGCTTTCTTT. It translates to CASSFPGQREAFF. The genes are TRBV7-2 and TRBJ1-1; weak D call: TRBD1 (6 bases). Germline lookup yields CDR1 SGHTA and CDR2 FQGNSA. The CDR3 has 13 residues. Trimming pared 3 bases from V and 8 bases from J, leaving 13 bases between.

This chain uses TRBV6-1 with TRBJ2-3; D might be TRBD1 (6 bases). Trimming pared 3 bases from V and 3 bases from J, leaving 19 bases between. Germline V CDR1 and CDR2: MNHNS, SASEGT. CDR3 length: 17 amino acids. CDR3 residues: CASSERTEAFLTDTQYF. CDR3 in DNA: TGTGCCAGCAGTGAGAGGACAGAGGCGTTTCTAACAGATACGCAGTATTTT.

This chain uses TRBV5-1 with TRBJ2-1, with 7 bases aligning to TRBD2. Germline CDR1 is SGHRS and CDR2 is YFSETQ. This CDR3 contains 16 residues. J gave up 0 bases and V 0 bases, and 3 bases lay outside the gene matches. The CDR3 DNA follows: TGCGCCAGCAGCTTGGCTGGCGGGAGCTCCTACAATGAGCAGTTCTTC. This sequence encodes CASSLAGGSSYNEQFF.

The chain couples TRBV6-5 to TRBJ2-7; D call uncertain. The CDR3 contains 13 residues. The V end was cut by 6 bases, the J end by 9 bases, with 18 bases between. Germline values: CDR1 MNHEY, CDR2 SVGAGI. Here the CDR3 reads CASSPRPAGWQYF. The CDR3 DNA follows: TGTGCCAGCAGCCCAAGGCCGGCAGGTTGGCAGTACTTC.

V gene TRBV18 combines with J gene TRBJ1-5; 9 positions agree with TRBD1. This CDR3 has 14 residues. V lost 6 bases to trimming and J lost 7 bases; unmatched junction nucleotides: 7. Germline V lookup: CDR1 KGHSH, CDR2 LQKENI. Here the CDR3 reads CASSVTGGQQPQHF. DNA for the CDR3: TGTGCCAGCTCCGTTACAGGGGGCCAGCAGCCCCAGCATTTT.

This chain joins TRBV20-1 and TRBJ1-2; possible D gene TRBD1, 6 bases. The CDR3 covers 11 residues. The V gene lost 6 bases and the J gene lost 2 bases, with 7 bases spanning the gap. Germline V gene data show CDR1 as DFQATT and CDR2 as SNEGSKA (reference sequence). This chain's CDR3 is CSATGNYGYTF. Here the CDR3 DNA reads TGCAGTGCCACAGGGAACTATGGCTACACCTTC.

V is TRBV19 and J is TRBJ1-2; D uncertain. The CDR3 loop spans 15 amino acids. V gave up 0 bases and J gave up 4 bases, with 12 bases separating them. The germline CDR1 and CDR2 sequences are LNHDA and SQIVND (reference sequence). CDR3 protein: CASSIDWRPSYGYTF. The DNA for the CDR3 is TGTGCCAGTAGTATAGATTGGCGACCCTCCTATGGCTACACCTTC.

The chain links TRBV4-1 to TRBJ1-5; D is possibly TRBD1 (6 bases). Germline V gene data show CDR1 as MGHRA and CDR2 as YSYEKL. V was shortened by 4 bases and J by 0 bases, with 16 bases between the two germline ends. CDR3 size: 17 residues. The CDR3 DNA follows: TGCGCCAGCAGCCCAGAGGAGGGGGGATTTAGCAATCAGCCCCAGCATTTT. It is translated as CASSPEEGGFSNQPQHF.

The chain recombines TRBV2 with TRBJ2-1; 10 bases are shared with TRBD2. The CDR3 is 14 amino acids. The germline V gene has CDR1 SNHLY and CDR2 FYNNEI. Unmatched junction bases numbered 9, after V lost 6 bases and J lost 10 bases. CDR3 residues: CASSTGTSDGEQFF. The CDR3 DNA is TGTGCCAGCAGCACCGGGACTAGCGATGGCGAGCAGTTCTTC.

This CDR3 reads CASSPYLRQGPQNTEAFF. The CDR3 nucleotides are TGTGCCAGCTCACCCTACTTACGGCAGGGGCCACAGAACACTGAAGCTTTCTTT. The rearrangement links TRBV18 to TRBJ1-1, with D maybe TRBD1 (6 bases). The V end lost 3 bases, the J end lost 1 base, and 21 bases lay between the germline ends. This CDR3 contains 18 residues. Germline V lookup: CDR1 KGHSH, CDR2 LQKENI.

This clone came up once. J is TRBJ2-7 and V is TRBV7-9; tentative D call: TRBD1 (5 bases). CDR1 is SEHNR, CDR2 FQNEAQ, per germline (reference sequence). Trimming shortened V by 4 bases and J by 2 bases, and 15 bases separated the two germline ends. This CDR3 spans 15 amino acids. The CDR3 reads CASSSSLQAPYEQYF. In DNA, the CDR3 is TGTGCCAGCAGCTCCTCATTACAGGCCCCCTACGAGCAGTACTTC.

The CDR3 DNA is TGTGCCAGCTCACCACCGAACAGGGGGGATAATCAGCCCCAGCATTTT. Translation gives CASSPPNRGDNQPQHF. This rearrangement joins TRBV18 to TRBJ1-5, with 8 bases identical to TRBD1. This CDR3 is built from 16 residues. Unmatched junction bases numbered 5, after V lost 0 bases and J lost 4 bases. From germline, CDR1 is KGHSH and CDR2 LQKENI. Drawing the rest from reference TRBV18 and TRBJ1-5, the complete variable domain is NAGVMQNPRHLVRRRGQEARLRCSPMKGHSHVYWYRQLPEEGLKFMVYLQKENIIDESGMPKERFSAEFPKEGPSILRIQQVVRGDSAAYFCASSPPNRGDNQPQHFGDGTRLSIL.

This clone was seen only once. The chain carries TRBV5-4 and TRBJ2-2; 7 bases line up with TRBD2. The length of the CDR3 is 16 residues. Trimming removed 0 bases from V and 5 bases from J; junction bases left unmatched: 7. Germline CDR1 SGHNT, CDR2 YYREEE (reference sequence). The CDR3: CASSLGAGAQTGELFF. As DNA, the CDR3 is TGTGCCAGCAGCTTGGGCGCGGGAGCTCAAACCGGGGAGCTGTTTTTT.

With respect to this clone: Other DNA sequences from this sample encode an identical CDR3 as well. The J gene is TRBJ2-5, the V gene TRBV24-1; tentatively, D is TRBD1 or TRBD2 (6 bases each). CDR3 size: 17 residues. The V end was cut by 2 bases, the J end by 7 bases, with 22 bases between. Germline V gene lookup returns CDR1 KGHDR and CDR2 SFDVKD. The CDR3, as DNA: TGTGCCACCAGTGATTCGCCGGGACAAGGGGGGCTAGCGACCCAGTACTTC. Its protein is CATSDSPGQGGLATQYF.

DNA for the CDR3: TGCGCCAGCAGCCAAGATGAAAAACTGTTTTTT. Amino acids: CASSQDEKLFF. The chain couples TRBV4-1 to TRBJ1-4; D is undetermined. This CDR3 contains 11 residues. V shed 0 bases and J shed 7 bases, with 0 bases lying between them. The germline V gene encodes CDR1 MGHRA and CDR2 YSYEKL.

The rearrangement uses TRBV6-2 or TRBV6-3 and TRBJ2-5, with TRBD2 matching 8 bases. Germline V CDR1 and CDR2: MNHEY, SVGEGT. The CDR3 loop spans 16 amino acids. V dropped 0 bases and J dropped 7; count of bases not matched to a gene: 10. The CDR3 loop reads CASSYSGTRTFRTQYF. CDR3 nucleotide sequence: TGTGCCAGCAGTTACTCCGGGACTAGGACCTTTCGGACCCAGTACTTC.

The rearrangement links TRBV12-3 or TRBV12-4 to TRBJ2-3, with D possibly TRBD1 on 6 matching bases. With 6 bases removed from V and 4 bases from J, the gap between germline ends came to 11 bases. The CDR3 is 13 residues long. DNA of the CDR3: TGTGCCAGCAGCCCACAGGGTCCAGATACGCAGTATTTT. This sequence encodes CASSPQGPDTQYF.

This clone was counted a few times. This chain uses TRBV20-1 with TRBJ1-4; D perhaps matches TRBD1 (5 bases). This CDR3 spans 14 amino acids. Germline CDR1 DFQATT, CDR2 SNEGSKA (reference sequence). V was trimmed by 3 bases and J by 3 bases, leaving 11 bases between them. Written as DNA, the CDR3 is TGCAGTGCTAGTGGGGGGGGTGCTAATGAAAAACTGTTTTTT. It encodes CSASGGGANEKLFF.

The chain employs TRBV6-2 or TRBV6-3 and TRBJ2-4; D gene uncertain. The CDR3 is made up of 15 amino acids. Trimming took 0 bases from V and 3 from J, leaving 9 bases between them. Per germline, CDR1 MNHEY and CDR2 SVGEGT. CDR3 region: CASSYSGKGKNIQYF. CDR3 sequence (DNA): TGTGCCAGCAGTTACTCGGGAAAGGGCAAAAACATTCAGTACTTC.

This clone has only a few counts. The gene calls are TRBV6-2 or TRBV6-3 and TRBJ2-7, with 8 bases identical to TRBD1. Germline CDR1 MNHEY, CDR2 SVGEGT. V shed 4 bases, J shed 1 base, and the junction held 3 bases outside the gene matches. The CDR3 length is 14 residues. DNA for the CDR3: TGTGCCAGCAGTTTGACAGGGGCGTCCTACGAGCAGTACTTC. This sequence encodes CASSLTGASYEQYF.

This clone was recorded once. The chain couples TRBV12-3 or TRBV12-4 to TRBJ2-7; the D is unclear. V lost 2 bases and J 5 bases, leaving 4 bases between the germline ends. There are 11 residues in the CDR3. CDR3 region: CASSLRNEQYF. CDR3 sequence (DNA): TGTGCCAGCAGTTTAAGAAACGAGCAGTACTTC.

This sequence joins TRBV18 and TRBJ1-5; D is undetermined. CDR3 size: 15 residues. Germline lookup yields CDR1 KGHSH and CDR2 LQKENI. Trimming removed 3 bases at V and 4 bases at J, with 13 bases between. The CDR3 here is CASSPIDGGNQPQHF. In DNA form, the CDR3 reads TGTGCCAGCTCACCCATTGACGGCGGTAATCAGCCCCAGCATTTT.

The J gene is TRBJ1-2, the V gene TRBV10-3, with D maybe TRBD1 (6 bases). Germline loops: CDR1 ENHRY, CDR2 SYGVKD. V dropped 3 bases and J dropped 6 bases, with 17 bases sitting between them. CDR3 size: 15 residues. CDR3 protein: CAISDGLQGLDGYTF. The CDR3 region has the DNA TGTGCCATCAGTGACGGCTTACAGGGTTTGGATGGCTACACCTTC.

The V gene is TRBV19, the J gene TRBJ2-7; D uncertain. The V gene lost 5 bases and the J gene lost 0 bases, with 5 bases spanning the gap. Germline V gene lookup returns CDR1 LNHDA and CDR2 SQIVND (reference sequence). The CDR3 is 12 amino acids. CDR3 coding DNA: TGTGCCAGTAGTCTCGGCTCCTACGAGCAGTACTTC. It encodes CASSLGSYEQYF.

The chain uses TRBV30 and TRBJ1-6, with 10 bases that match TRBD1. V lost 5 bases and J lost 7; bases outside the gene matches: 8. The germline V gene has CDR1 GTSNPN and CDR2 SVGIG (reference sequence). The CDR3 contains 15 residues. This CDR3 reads CAWAGTGVPNSPLHF. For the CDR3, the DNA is TGTGCCTGGGCCGGGACAGGGGTCCCGAATTCACCCCTCCACTTT.

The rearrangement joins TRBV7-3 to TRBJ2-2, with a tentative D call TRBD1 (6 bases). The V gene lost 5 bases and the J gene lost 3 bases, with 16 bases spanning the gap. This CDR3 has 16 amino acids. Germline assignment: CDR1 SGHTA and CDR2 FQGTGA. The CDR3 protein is CASSPNRPGDTGELFF. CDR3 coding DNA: TGTGCCAGCAGCCCGAACCGCCCAGGGGACACCGGGGAGCTGTTTTTT.